A selection of T cell receptor beta chains follows, all from one sample in a study of blood T cell repertoires in COVID-19. The table came from immunoSEQ multiplex PCR; TCRdb's copy has only in-frame clones and leaves some out. The table includes roughly 570,000 clones, less than 90% detected once. Sequencing was performed on peripheral blood. These receptors came from a woman aged 50 to 60 with COVID-19, enrolled during active disease. CDR3s include the opening cysteine and the closing phenylalanine or tryptophan. A D gene is named only where the DNA matches it firmly. The size of a clone is reported for some rows only, either as once, few or many, or as a class for expanded clones.

j_gene: TRBJ1-5
d_gene: -
abundance: few
v_gene: TRBV4-1
CDR3nt: TGCGCCAGCAGCCAGAGGGTGGGGAATCAGCCCCAGCATTTT
CDR3aa: CASSQRVGNQPQHF

j_gene: TRBJ2-1
d_gene: -
abundance: few
v_gene: TRBV11-3
CDR3nt: TGTGCCAGCAGCTTCGTTCACAATGAGCAGTTCTTC
CDR3aa: CASSFVHNEQFF

j_gene: TRBJ2-1
d_gene: -
abundance: once
v_gene: TRBV27
CDR3nt: TGTGCCAGCAGTTTAGGTGGCGGGGGCCTCTCCTACAATGAGCAGTTCTTC
CDR3aa: CASSLGGGGLSYNEQFF

j_gene: TRBJ1-2
d_gene: -
abundance: -
v_gene: TRBV14
CDR3nt: TGTGCCAGCGGGCGTACAGGGAAAAGGGCGGAAGGCTACACCTTC
CDR3aa: CASGRTGKRAEGYTF

j_gene: TRBJ2-1
d_gene: TRBD2
abundance: -
v_gene: TRBV30
CDR3nt: TGTGCCTGGAGTGTGGTCGGGGGGGCCCATGAGCAGTTCTTC
CDR3aa: CAWSVVGGAHEQFF

j_gene: TRBJ1-1
d_gene: -
abundance: -
v_gene: TRBV27
CDR3nt: TGTGCCAGCATAGCTCCGAGTTACACTGAAGCTTTCTTT
CDR3aa: CASIAPSYTEAFF

j_gene: TRBJ1-5
d_gene: -
abundance: few
v_gene: TRBV12-5
CDR3nt: TGTGCTAGTGGCTCCTTGGGATTAGGGGATCAGCCCCAGCATTTT
CDR3aa: CASGSLGLGDQPQHF

j_gene: TRBJ1-1
d_gene: -
abundance: -
v_gene: TRBV12-3/TRBV12-4
CDR3nt: TGTGCCAGCAGGCGATCTATGAACACTGAAGCTTTCTTT
CDR3aa: CASRRSMNTEAFF

j_gene: TRBJ1-1
d_gene: -
abundance: -
v_gene: TRBV23-1
CDR3nt: TGCGCCAGCAGTCCATGGGGGGGCCATAACACTGAAGCTTTCTTT
CDR3aa: CASSPWGGHNTEAFF

j_gene: TRBJ1-2
d_gene: -
abundance: -
v_gene: TRBV27
CDR3nt: TGTGCCAGCAGTGATCAGGAATCTAACTATGGCTACACCTTC
CDR3aa: CASSDQESNYGYTF

j_gene: TRBJ2-3
d_gene: TRBD2
abundance: -
v_gene: TRBV28
CDR3nt: TGTGCCAGCAGTTTATGGGCGAGACTAGCGGGGGGACAGAGCACAGATACGCAGTATTTT
CDR3aa: CASSLWARLAGGQSTDTQYF

j_gene: TRBJ1-4
d_gene: TRBD1
abundance: -
v_gene: TRBV9
CDR3nt: TGTGCCAGCAGCTTAGCCGGGACAGATGAAAAACTGTTTTTT
CDR3aa: CASSLAGTDEKLFF

j_gene: TRBJ2-5
d_gene: TRBD1
abundance: -
v_gene: TRBV29-1
CDR3nt: TGCAGCGTATCGGACAGGGGTAAAGAGACCCAGTACTTC
CDR3aa: CSVSDRGKETQYF

j_gene: TRBJ1-5
d_gene: TRBD1
abundance: -
v_gene: TRBV19
CDR3nt: TGTGCCAGTAGTAAAAGGACAGGAGAACAGCCCCAGCATTTT
CDR3aa: CASSKRTGEQPQHF

j_gene: TRBJ2-7
d_gene: TRBD1
abundance: -
v_gene: TRBV6-5
CDR3nt: TGTGCCAGCATGGTCTTTCAGGGGGCGGACGAGCAGTACTTC
CDR3aa: CASMVFQGADEQYF

j_gene: TRBJ1-3
d_gene: -
abundance: -
v_gene: TRBV30
CDR3nt: TGTGCCTGGATATCCTCTGGAAACACCATATATTTT
CDR3aa: CAWISSGNTIYF

j_gene: TRBJ1-5
d_gene: -
abundance: -
v_gene: TRBV2
CDR3nt: TGTGCCAGCAGTGAAGTTTATAGCAATCAGCCCCAGCATTTT
CDR3aa: CASSEVYSNQPQHF

j_gene: TRBJ1-2
d_gene: -
abundance: -
v_gene: TRBV30
CDR3nt: TGTGCCTTCCGGGAGTTCTATGGCTACACCTTC
CDR3aa: CAFREFYGYTF

j_gene: TRBJ1-1
d_gene: TRBD1
abundance: -
v_gene: TRBV18
CDR3nt: TGTGCCAGCTCTCCTTACAGGGGGAACACGATGAACACTGAAGCTTTCTTT
CDR3aa: CASSPYRGNTMNTEAFF

j_gene: TRBJ1-1
d_gene: -
abundance: -
v_gene: TRBV5-1
CDR3nt: TGCGCCAGCAGCCCCGGGAAGGGTATAGCTGAAGCTTTCTTT
CDR3aa: CASSPGKGIAEAFF

j_gene: TRBJ2-1
d_gene: -
abundance: -
v_gene: TRBV11-1
CDR3nt: TGTGCCAGCAGCTTAGATGGCGGGGTTTTAAATGAGCAGTTCTTC
CDR3aa: CASSLDGGVLNEQFF

j_gene: TRBJ2-3
d_gene: -
abundance: -
v_gene: TRBV7-6
CDR3nt: TGTGCCAGCAGCACGGCCCCCCTGGGCGGACACACAGATACGCAGTATTTT
CDR3aa: CASSTAPLGGHTDTQYF

j_gene: TRBJ1-1
d_gene: -
abundance: -
v_gene: TRBV9
CDR3nt: TGTGCCAGCAGCAGGGGAAAGGCCACTGAAGCTTTCTTT
CDR3aa: CASSRGKATEAFF

j_gene: TRBJ1-1
d_gene: TRBD1
abundance: -
v_gene: TRBV5-6
CDR3nt: TGTGCCAGCAGCCTACCCTCGCAGGGGGCGGCCACTGAAGCTTTCTTT
CDR3aa: CASSLPSQGAATEAFF

j_gene: TRBJ2-3
d_gene: -
abundance: -
v_gene: TRBV5-4
CDR3nt: TGTGCCAGCAGCTTAGAGGGCACAGATACGCAGTATTTT
CDR3aa: CASSLEGTDTQYF

j_gene: TRBJ1-2
d_gene: -
abundance: -
v_gene: TRBV27
CDR3nt: TGTGCCAGCAGCCACGGACAGAACTATGGCTACACCTTC
CDR3aa: CASSHGQNYGYTF

j_gene: TRBJ2-7
d_gene: -
abundance: -
v_gene: TRBV7-7
CDR3nt: TGTGCCAGCAGCTTAGGTCCAGGGGCGAACGAGCAGTACTTC
CDR3aa: CASSLGPGANEQYF

j_gene: TRBJ2-4
d_gene: -
abundance: -
v_gene: TRBV14
CDR3nt: TGTGCCAGCAGCCAGGGCAGAAACATTCAGTACTTC
CDR3aa: CASSQGRNIQYF

j_gene: TRBJ2-1
d_gene: -
abundance: -
v_gene: TRBV11-2
CDR3nt: TGTGCCAGCAGGGGTATTGGACTCAATGAGCAGTTCTTC
CDR3aa: CASRGIGLNEQFF

j_gene: TRBJ2-5
d_gene: TRBD2
abundance: -
v_gene: TRBV29-1
CDR3nt: TGCAGCGTTGAAGATCCCCGGGGGGGGGAAGAGACCCAGTACTTC
CDR3aa: CSVEDPRGGEETQYF

j_gene: TRBJ1-2
d_gene: -
abundance: -
v_gene: TRBV2
CDR3nt: TGTGCCAGCAGCCTCGGACGGATGGACTTCTACACCTTC
CDR3aa: CASSLGRMDFYTF

j_gene: TRBJ2-1
d_gene: -
abundance: few
v_gene: TRBV29-1
CDR3nt: TGCAGCGGCCAGGGTAATGAGCAGTTCTTC
CDR3aa: CSGQGNEQFF

j_gene: TRBJ2-7
d_gene: -
abundance: -
v_gene: TRBV7-6
CDR3nt: TGTGCCAGCAGCTTAGTAGGAGACTACGAGCAGTACTTC
CDR3aa: CASSLVGDYEQYF

j_gene: TRBJ1-2
d_gene: -
abundance: -
v_gene: TRBV30
CDR3nt: TGTGCTTATAGGGGTTTTGAGTATAGCTACACCTTC
CDR3aa: CAYRGFEYSYTF

j_gene: TRBJ2-1
d_gene: -
abundance: -
v_gene: TRBV25-1
CDR3nt: TGTGCCAGCAGTGCTCAGGGTTACAATGAGCAGTTCTTC
CDR3aa: CASSAQGYNEQFF

j_gene: TRBJ1-5
d_gene: TRBD1
abundance: once
v_gene: TRBV4-1
CDR3nt: TGCGCCAGCAGCACGGGACAGGGGGCGAGGGAGCCCCAGCATTTT
CDR3aa: CASSTGQGAREPQHF

j_gene: TRBJ1-5
d_gene: -
abundance: -
v_gene: TRBV9
CDR3nt: TGTGCCAGCAGCGTAGATGCGGGGCAAAGTCAGCCCCAGCATTTT
CDR3aa: CASSVDAGQSQPQHF

j_gene: TRBJ2-3
d_gene: TRBD2
abundance: once
v_gene: TRBV5-4
CDR3nt: TGTGCCAGTGATGTGGGGGGGAACACAGATACGCAGTATTTT
CDR3aa: CASDVGGNTDTQYF

j_gene: TRBJ1-2
d_gene: TRBD1
abundance: -
v_gene: TRBV6-5
CDR3nt: TGTGCCAGCAGTTACTTGCCCAAGGGACAGGGTCTTGGCTACACCTTC
CDR3aa: CASSYLPKGQGLGYTF

j_gene: TRBJ2-1
d_gene: -
abundance: -
v_gene: TRBV12-5
CDR3nt: TGTGCTAGTGGTTCCAAGAGTTCAACCTACAATGAGCAGTTCTTC
CDR3aa: CASGSKSSTYNEQFF

j_gene: TRBJ2-1
d_gene: TRBD1
abundance: -
v_gene: TRBV13
CDR3nt: TGTGCCAGCAGCCCATGGGACAGGGGGATATACAATGAGCAGTTCTTC
CDR3aa: CASSPWDRGIYNEQFF

j_gene: TRBJ1-1
d_gene: TRBD1
abundance: -
v_gene: TRBV5-8
CDR3nt: TGTGCCAGCAGCTTGCAGGGGGCCACTGAAGCTTTCTTT
CDR3aa: CASSLQGATEAFF

j_gene: TRBJ1-6
d_gene: TRBD1
abundance: -
v_gene: TRBV20-1
CDR3nt: TGCAGTGCTAGTGTCGGGACAGGTTGGGAATCACCCCTCCACTTT
CDR3aa: CSASVGTGWESPLHF

j_gene: TRBJ1-6
d_gene: -
abundance: -
v_gene: TRBV30
CDR3nt: TGTGCCTGGACCCGGGGAGGGGGAAATTCACCCCTCCACTTT
CDR3aa: CAWTRGGGNSPLHF

j_gene: TRBJ1-6
d_gene: -
abundance: -
v_gene: TRBV3-1/TRBV3-2
CDR3nt: TGTGCCAGCAGCCAAGAGAGGAGGACAGTTAGCTCCTATAATTCACCCCTCCACTTT
CDR3aa: CASSQERRTVSSYNSPLHF

j_gene: TRBJ2-7
d_gene: -
abundance: -
v_gene: TRBV30
CDR3nt: TGTGCCTGGAGTGAGGGAGGGGGGGCCTCCCGTGGCCTCGAGCAGTACTTC
CDR3aa: CAWSEGGGASRGLEQYF

j_gene: TRBJ1-2
d_gene: -
abundance: once
v_gene: TRBV3-1/TRBV3-2
CDR3nt: TGTGCCAGCAGCCAAACTCGGTCCGGCTACACCTTC
CDR3aa: CASSQTRSGYTF

j_gene: TRBJ1-2
d_gene: -
abundance: -
v_gene: TRBV25-1
CDR3nt: TGTGCCAGCAGTGAATCGGCAGGGAACTATGGCTACACCTTC
CDR3aa: CASSESAGNYGYTF

j_gene: TRBJ2-1
d_gene: -
abundance: once
v_gene: TRBV19
CDR3nt: TGTGCCAGTAGTCGAGGGATGATGCTTAATGAGCAGTTCTTC
CDR3aa: CASSRGMMLNEQFF